This TCR beta chain emerged from a study of metastatic and nonmetastatic thyroid tumors. Overall study context: The comparison covered peripheral blood and tumor or nodule tissue in malignant and benign thyroid patients. Findings and caveats of the study: Reports indicated that malignant thyroid tumors showed significantly higher TCR beta diversity than benign nodules did, in blood and tumor.

The authors' processing: It was from CDR3 differences across clinicopathological groups that a distant-metastasis classifier for papillary thyroid cancer was built. TCRdb reassembled clones from the PCR reads with MiXCR. TCRdb, not the original authors, processed these V and J calls. The top ten hold nearly 10% of the sample, which has approximately 38,000 clones, roughly 27% seen once. No treatment of any kind had been given to any patient before thyroid surgery. On this clone: Its target is unknown.

The CDR3 has 15 residues. Germline CDR1 MNHNS, CDR2 SASEGT. The V segment lost 6 bases and the J segment 4 bases; nucleotides outside the gene matches: 7. This receptor was identified in a female donor with papillary thyroid cancer or a benign thyroid nodule (not recorded which). Some clones in this sample may be carry-over from other donors' samples. The specimen was blood. V is TRBV6-1 and J is TRBJ2-7; 12 bases fit TRBD1. The CDR3 region is CASRFRDRGQYEQYF. The CDR3 nucleotides read TGTGCCAGCAGGTTCCGGGACAGGGGGCAGTACGAGCAGTACTTC.